A selection of T cell receptor beta chains follows, all from one sample in a study of technical replicates of blood from a handful of donors. Profiling relied on immunoSEQ multiplex PCR, and the TCRdb table lists in-frame clones only, not all of them. In the table there are over 70,000 clones, nearly 98% of which are singletons. Material for sequencing was T cells isolated from PBMCs. These receptors all come from a human donor in good health. Each CDR3 is given with its conserved first and last residue. A D gene is named only where the DNA matches it firmly. Some rows mark clone size as missing; the rest say once, few, many or name a class of expanded clone.

size,V,J,D,CDR3,DNA
.,TRBV27,TRBJ1-5,.,CASSLQGSNQPQHF,TGTGCCAGCAGTTTACAGGGTAGCAATCAGCCCCAGCATTTT
.,TRBV13,TRBJ1-1,.,CASSFQEGGIRAFF,TGTGCCAGCAGCTTCCAGGAGGGGGGGATACGGGCTTTCTTT
.,TRBV30,TRBJ2-1,TRBD1,CAWSPIQGQGFRGFLSSYNEQFF,TGTGCCTGGAGTCCAATACAAGGACAGGGATTTCGGGGATTTCTAAGCTCCTACAATGAGCAGTTCTTC
.,TRBV6-5,TRBJ2-7,.,CASSDPTDRPYEQYF,TGTGCCAGCTCCGACCCGACTGACCGTCCCTACGAGCAGTACTTC
once,TRBV4-1,TRBJ2-7,.,CASSQEAGLISYEQYF,TGCGCCAGCAGCCAAGAGGCAGGACTAATATCCTACGAGCAGTACTTC
.,TRBV30,TRBJ1-2,.,CAWTPGGNGYTF,TGTGCCTGGACCCCCGGGGGGAATGGCTACACCTTC
.,TRBV19,TRBJ2-7,.,CATPPGAFYEQYF,TGTGCCACCCCCCCTGGAGCCTTCTACGAGCAGTACTTC
.,TRBV2,TRBJ1-2,.,CASSDWAGDGYTF,TGTGCCAGCAGTGATTGGGCAGGGGATGGCTACACCTTC
.,TRBV4-1,TRBJ2-2,TRBD2,CASSQGGLAGTGELFF,TGCGCCAGCAGCCAAGGGGGACTAGCGGGGACCGGGGAGCTGTTTTTT
.,TRBV28,TRBJ2-2,.,CASSLGTYTGELFF,TGTGCCAGCAGTTTAGGGACTTACACCGGGGAGCTGTTTTTT
.,TRBV2,TRBJ1-5,.,CASSDILDIGSNQPQHF,TGTGCCAGCAGTGATATTCTGGACATTGGAAGCAATCAGCCCCAGCATTTT
few,TRBV19,TRBJ1-5,TRBD1,CAITGTAGGPQHF,TGTGCCATTACCGGGACAGCCGGGGGGCCCCAGCATTTT
.,TRBV10-2,TRBJ2-1,TRBD2,CASTPGLAGDYEQFF,TGCGCCAGCACACCGGGACTAGCGGGGGACTATGAGCAGTTCTTC
.,TRBV7-3,TRBJ2-7,.,CASSLSTVGYEQYF,TGTGCCAGCAGCTTATCAACAGTAGGCTACGAGCAGTACTTC
many,TRBV4-1,TRBJ1-1,.,CASSQGQLRNTEAFF,TGCGCCAGCAGCCAAGGACAACTCCGAAACACTGAAGCTTTCTTT
.,TRBV2,TRBJ2-3,TRBD2,CASSAGLAVMVNTQYF,TGTGCCAGCAGTGCTGGACTAGCGGTTATGGTGAATACGCAGTATTTT
once,TRBV27,TRBJ2-1,.,CASSSGISLYNEQFF,TGTGCCAGCAGTTCCGGGATATCTCTCTACAATGAGCAGTTCTTC
.,TRBV19,TRBJ2-7,.,CASSISGVNSYEQYF,TGTGCCAGTAGTATATCGGGGGTCAACTCCTACGAGCAGTACTTC
.,TRBV7-8,TRBJ2-1,TRBD2,CASSLVSDRGDEQFF,TGTGCCAGCAGCTTAGTTAGTGATCGGGGGGATGAGCAGTTCTTC
.,TRBV5-5,TRBJ1-5,TRBD1,CASSSRGPGRNQPQHF,TGTGCCAGCAGCTCCAGGGGGCCGGGACGCAATCAGCCCCAGCATTTT
.,TRBV5-1,TRBJ2-7,.,CASSLGSTGDEQYF,TGCGCCAGCAGCTTGGGTTCAACAGGCGACGAGCAGTACTTC
.,TRBV28,TRBJ1-1,TRBD1,CASMDRANTEAFF,TGTGCCAGCATGGACAGGGCGAACACTGAAGCTTTCTTT
.,TRBV28,TRBJ2-7,.,CASSLTRQVVTSYEQYF,TGTGCCAGCAGCTTAACCAGACAGGTCGTAACCTCCTACGAGCAGTACTTC
.,TRBV27,TRBJ2-1,TRBD2,CASSLKLAGPESYNEQFF,TGTGCCAGCAGTTTAAAACTAGCGGGGCCTGAGTCCTACAATGAGCAGTTCTTC
.,TRBV6-1,TRBJ2-2,TRBD2,CASSAGLTSGIYTGELFF,TGTGCCAGCAGTGCCGGATTAACTAGCGGGATCTACACCGGGGAGCTGTTTTTT
.,TRBV2,TRBJ2-7,.,CASSEARGHEQYF,TGTGCCAGCAGTGAAGCGCGGGGCCACGAGCAGTACTTC
.,TRBV27,TRBJ2-2,.,CASSLYSGGELFF,TGTGCCAGCAGTTTATACAGCGGCGGAGAGCTGTTTTTT
.,TRBV5-6,TRBJ2-3,TRBD2,CASSLAGLAEGTDTQYF,TGTGCCAGCAGCTTGGCCGGACTAGCGGAAGGCACAGATACGCAGTATTTT
once,TRBV27,TRBJ2-1,.,CASSLGQRLFF,TGTGCCAGCAGTTTGGGGCAGAGGTTGTTCTTC
.,TRBV6-5,TRBJ2-7,TRBD2,CASSIAGPSSYEQYF,TGTGCCAGCAGTATAGCGGGCCCGAGCTCCTACGAGCAGTACTTC
once,TRBV6-1,TRBJ2-5,.,CASSSLDSKETQYF,TGTGCCAGCAGTAGCCTGGACAGCAAAGAGACCCAGTACTTC
.,TRBV19,TRBJ2-1,TRBD2,CASSIGTSMGNEQFF,TGTGCCAGTAGTATAGGGACTAGTATGGGCAATGAGCAGTTCTTC
.,TRBV11-2,TRBJ2-7,.,CASSLDRTYYEQYF,TGTGCCAGCAGCCTCGACAGAACCTACTACGAGCAGTACTTC
.,TRBV2,TRBJ1-5,TRBD1,CASSYRQGSQPQHF,TGTGCCAGCAGTTACAGACAGGGTAGTCAGCCCCAGCATTTT
.,TRBV5-6,TRBJ1-2,.,CASSIGTSSGGDRGYTF,TGTGCCAGCAGTATTGGGACCTCTTCGGGGGGCGATCGTGGCTACACCTTC
.,TRBV4-1,TRBJ2-1,.,CASSQGEGLPRSYNEQFF,TGCGCCAGCAGCCAAGGTGAGGGACTCCCGCGGTCCTACAATGAGCAGTTCTTC
.,TRBV11-2,TRBJ1-4,.,CASSPLSSGRREKLFF,TGTGCCAGCAGCCCCTTATCGAGCGGGCGTCGGGAAAAACTGTTTTTT
.,TRBV19,TRBJ2-7,.,CATGDGTASSEQYF,TGTGCCACAGGGGATGGGACGGCCTCATCCGAGCAGTACTTC
.,TRBV4-2,TRBJ1-6,.,CASSQAVPRDSPLHF,TGTGCCAGCAGCCAAGCCGTACCCCGGGATTCACCCCTCCACTTT
once,TRBV7-2,TRBJ1-5,.,CASSFAGLNQPQHF,TGTGCCAGCAGCTTCGCAGGGTTAAATCAGCCCCAGCATTTT
.,TRBV7-2,TRBJ1-1,.,CASSPGLLNTEAFF,TGTGCCAGCAGCCCGGGACTGCTGAACACTGAAGCTTTCTTT
.,TRBV6-1,TRBJ2-7,TRBD2,CASSEGLFGEQYF,TGTGCCAGCAGTGAGGGACTATTCGGCGAGCAGTACTTC
.,TRBV6-5,TRBJ1-3,.,CASKTGVVSGNTIYF,TGTGCCAGCAAAACAGGCGTCGTCTCTGGAAACACCATATATTTT
.,TRBV13,TRBJ2-1,.,CASSPGSRPYNEQFF,TGTGCCAGCAGCCCGGGGAGCCGCCCCTACAATGAGCAGTTCTTC